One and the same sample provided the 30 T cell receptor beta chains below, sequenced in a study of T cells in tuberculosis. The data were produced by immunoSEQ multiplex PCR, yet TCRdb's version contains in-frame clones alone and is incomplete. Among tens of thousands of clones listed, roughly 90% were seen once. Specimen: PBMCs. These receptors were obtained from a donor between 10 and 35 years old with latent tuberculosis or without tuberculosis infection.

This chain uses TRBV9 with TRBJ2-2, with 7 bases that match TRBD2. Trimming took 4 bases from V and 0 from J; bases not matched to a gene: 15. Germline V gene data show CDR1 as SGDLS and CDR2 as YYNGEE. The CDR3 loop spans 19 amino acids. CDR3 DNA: TGTGCCAGCAGCAACCCGATGGGGGGAGGGACTTCGAACACCGGGGAGCTGTTTTTT. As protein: CASSNPMGGGTSNTGELFF. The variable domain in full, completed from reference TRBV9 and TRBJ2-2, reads DSGVTQTPKHLITATGQRVTLRCSPRSGDLSVYWYQQSLDQGLQFLIQYYNGEERAKGNILERFSAQQFPDLHSELNLSSLELGDSALYFCASSNPMGGGTSNTGELFFGEGSRLTVL.

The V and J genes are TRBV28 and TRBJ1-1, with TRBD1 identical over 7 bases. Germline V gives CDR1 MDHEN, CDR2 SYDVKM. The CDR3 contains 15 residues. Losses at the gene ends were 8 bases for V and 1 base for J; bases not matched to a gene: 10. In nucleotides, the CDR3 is TGTGCCAGCCAATCCCCCGGGACAGCGAACACTGAAGCTTTCTTT. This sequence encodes CASQSPGTANTEAFF.

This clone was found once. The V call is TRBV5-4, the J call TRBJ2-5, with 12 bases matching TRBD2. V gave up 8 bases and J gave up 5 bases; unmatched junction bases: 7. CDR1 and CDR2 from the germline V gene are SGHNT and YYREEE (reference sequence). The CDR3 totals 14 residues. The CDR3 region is CASASGGARETQYF. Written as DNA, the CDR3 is TGTGCCAGTGCTAGCGGGGGGGCTCGGGAGACCCAGTACTTC.

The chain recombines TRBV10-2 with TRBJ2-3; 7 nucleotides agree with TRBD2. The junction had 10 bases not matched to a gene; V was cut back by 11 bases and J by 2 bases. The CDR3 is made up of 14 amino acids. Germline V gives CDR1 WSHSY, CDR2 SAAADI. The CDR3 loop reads CAVGLPHNTDTQYF. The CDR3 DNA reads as TGCGCCGTGGGACTACCCCATAACACAGATACGCAGTATTTT.

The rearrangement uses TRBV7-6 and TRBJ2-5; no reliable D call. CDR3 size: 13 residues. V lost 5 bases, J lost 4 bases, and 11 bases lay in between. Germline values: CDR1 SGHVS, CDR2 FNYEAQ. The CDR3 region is CASSPRILETQYF. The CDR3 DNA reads TGTGCCAGCAGCCCCAGGATCTTAGAGACCCAGTACTTC.

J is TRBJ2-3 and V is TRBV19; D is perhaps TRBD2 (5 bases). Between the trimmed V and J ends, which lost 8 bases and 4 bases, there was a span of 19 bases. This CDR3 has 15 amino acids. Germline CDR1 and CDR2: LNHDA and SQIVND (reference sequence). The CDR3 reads CASSPSPSFSDTQYF. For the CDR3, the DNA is TGTGCCAGTTCCCCTTCCCCTAGCTTCTCAGATACGCAGTATTTT. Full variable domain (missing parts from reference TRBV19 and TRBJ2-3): DGGITQSPKYLFRKEGQNVTLSCEQNLNHDAMYWYRQDPGQGLRLIYYSQIVNDFQKGDIAEGYSVSREKKESFPLTVTSAQKNPTAFYLCASSPSPSFSDTQYFGPGTRLTVL.

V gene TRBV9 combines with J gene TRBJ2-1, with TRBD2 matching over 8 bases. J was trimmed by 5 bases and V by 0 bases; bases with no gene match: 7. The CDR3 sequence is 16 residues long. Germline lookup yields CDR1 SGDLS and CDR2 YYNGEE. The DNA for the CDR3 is TGTGCCAGCAGCGTAGGGCCTAGCGGGCACAACAATGAGCAGTTCTTC. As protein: CASSVGPSGHNNEQFF.

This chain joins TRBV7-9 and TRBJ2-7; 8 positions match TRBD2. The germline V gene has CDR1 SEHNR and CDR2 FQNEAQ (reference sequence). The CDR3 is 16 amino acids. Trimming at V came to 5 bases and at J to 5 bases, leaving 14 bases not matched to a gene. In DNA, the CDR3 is TGTGCCAGCAGCCCGGCTCCCGGGACTAGTTTAGACGAGCAGTACTTC. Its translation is CASSPAPGTSLDEQYF.

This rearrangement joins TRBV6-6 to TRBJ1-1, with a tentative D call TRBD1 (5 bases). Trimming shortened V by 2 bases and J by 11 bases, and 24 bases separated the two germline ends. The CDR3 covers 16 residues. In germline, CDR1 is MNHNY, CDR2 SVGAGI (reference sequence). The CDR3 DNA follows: TGTGCCAGCAGTTACGGGGGACTGACAGTGAAGGCTCCGGCTTTCTTT. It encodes CASSYGGLTVKAPAFF.

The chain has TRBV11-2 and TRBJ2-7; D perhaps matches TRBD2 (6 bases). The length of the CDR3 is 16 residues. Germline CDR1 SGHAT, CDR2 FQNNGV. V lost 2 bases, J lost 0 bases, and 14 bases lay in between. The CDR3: CASSLRGKWGSYEQYF. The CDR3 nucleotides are TGTGCCAGCAGCTTACGCGGGAAATGGGGCTCCTACGAGCAGTACTTC.

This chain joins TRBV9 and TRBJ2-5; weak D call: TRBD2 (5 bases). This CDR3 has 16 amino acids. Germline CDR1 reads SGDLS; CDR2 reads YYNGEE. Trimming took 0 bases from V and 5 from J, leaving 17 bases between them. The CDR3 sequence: CASSVGTVGGWETQYF. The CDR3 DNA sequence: TGTGCCAGCAGCGTAGGGACTGTAGGAGGATGGGAGACCCAGTACTTC.

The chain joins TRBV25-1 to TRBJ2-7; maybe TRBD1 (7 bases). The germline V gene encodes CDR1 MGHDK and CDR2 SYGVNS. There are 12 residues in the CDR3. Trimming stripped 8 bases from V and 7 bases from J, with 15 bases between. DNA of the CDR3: TGTGCCAGCGGCAGGGGGGCGAGGGAGCAGTACTTC. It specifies CASGRGAREQYF.

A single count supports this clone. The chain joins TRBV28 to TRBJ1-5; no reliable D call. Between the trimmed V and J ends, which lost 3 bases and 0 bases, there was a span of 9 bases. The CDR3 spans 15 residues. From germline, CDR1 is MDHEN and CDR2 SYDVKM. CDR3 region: CASSFVGFSNQPQHF. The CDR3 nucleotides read TGTGCCAGCAGTTTTGTCGGTTTTAGCAATCAGCCCCAGCATTTT.

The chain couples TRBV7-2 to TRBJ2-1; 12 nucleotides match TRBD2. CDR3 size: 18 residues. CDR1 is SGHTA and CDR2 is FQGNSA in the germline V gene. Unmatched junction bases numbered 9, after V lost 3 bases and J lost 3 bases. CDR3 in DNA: TGTGCCAGCAGCTTGCGACTAGCGGGAGCGTGGATCTACAATGAGCAGTTCTTC. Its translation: CASSLRLAGAWIYNEQFF.

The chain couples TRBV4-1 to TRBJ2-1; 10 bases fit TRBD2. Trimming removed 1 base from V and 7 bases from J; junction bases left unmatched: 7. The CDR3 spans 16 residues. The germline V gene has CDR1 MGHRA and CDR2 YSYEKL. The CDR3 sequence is CASSQGAGGPNNEQFF. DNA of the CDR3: TGCGCCAGCAGCCAAGGAGCGGGAGGGCCTAATAATGAGCAGTTCTTC.

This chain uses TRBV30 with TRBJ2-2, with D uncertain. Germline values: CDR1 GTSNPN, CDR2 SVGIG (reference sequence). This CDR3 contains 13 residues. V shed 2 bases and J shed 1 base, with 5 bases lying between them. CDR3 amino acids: CAWSYMNTGELFF. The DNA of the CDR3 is TGTGCCTGGAGTTACATGAACACCGGGGAGCTGTTTTTT.

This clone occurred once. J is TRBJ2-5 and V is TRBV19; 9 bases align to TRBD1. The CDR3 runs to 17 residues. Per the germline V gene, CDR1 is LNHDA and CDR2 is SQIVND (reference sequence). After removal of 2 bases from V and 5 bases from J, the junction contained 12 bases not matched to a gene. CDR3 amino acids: CASSIRDRAGRRETQYF. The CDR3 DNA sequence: TGTGCCAGTAGTATACGGGACAGGGCGGGCCGACGGGAGACCCAGTACTTC.

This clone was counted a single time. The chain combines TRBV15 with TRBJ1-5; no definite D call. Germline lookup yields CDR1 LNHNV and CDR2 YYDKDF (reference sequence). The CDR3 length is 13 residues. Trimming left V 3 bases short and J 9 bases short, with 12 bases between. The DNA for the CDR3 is TGTGCCACCAGCAGGCCCCAGGAACCGCCCCAGCATTTT. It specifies CATSRPQEPPQHF.

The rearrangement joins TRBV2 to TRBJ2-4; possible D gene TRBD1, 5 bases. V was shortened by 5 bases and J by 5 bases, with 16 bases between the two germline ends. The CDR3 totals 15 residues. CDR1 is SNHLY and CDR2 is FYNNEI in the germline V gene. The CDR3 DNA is TGTGCCAGCAGTACAGGATCCGTTTGGGAAAACATTCAGTACTTC. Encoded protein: CASSTGSVWENIQYF. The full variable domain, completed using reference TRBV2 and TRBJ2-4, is EPEVTQTPSHQVTQMGQEVILRCVPISNHLYFYWYRQILGQKVEFLVSFYNNEISEKSEIFDDQFSVERPDGSNFTLKIRSTKLEDSAMYFCASSTGSVWENIQYFGAGTRLSVL.

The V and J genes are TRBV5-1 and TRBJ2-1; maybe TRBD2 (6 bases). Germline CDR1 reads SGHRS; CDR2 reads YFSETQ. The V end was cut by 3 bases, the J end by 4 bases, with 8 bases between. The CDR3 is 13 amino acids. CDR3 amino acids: CASSWGVYNEQFF. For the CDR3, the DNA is TGCGCCAGCAGCTGGGGGGTTTACAATGAGCAGTTCTTC.

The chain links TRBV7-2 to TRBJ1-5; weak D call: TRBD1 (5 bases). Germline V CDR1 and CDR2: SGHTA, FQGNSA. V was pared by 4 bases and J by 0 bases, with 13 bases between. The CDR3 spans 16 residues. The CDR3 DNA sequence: TGTGCCAGCAGCTATGGGACTCGCAATAGCAATCAGCCCCAGCATTTT. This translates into CASSYGTRNSNQPQHF.

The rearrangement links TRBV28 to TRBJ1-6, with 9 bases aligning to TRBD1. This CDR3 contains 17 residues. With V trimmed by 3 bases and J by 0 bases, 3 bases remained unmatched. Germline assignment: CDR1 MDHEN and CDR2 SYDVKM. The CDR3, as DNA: TGTGCCAGCAGTTTCGGACAGGGGAGCTCCTATAATTCACCCCTCCACTTT. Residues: CASSFGQGSSYNSPLHF. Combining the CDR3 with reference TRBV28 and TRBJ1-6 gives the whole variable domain DVKVTQSSRYLVKRTGEKVFLECVQDMDHENMFWYRQDPGLGLRLIYFSYDVKMKEKGDIPEGYSVSREKKERFSLILESASTNQTSMYLCASSFGQGSSYNSPLHFGNGTRLTVT.

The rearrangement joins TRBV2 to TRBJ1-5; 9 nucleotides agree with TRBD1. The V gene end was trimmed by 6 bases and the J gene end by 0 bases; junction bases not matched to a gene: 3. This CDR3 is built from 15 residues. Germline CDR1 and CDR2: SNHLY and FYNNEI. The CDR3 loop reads CASRGTGYSNQPQHF. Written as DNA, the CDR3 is TGTGCCAGCAGAGGGACAGGGTATAGCAATCAGCCCCAGCATTTT.

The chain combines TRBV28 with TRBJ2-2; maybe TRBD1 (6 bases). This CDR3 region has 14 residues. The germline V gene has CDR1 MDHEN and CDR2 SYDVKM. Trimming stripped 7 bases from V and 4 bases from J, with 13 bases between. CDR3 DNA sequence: TGTGCCAGCAACTTGGGACAAGCCACCGGGGAGCTGTTTTTT. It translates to CASNLGQATGELFF.

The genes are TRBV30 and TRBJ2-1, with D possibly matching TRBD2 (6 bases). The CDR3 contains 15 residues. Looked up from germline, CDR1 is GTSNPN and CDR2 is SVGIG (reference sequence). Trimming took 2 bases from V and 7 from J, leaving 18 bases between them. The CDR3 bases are TGTGCCTGGAGTCCCCGGCGGAGGGGTGGGAATGAGCAGTTCTTC. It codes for CAWSPRRRGGNEQFF.

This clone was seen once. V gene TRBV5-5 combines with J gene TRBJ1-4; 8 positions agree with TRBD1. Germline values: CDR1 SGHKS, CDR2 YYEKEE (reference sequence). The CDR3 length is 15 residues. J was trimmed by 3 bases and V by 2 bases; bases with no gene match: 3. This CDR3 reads CASSFRGRANEKLFF. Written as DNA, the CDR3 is TGTGCCAGCAGCTTCAGGGGGCGGGCTAATGAAAAACTGTTTTTT.

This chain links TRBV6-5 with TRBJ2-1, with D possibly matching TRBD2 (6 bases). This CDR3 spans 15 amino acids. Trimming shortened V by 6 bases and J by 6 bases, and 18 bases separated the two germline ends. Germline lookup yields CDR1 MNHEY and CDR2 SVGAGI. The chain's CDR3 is CASRHGPGDFNEQFF. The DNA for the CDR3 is TGTGCCAGCAGACACGGACCGGGGGACTTCAATGAGCAGTTCTTC.

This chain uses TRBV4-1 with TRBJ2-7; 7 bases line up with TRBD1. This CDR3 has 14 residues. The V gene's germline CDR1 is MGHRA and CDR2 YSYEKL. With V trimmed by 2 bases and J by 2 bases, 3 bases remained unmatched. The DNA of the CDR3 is TGCGCCAGCAGCCAACGGACAGGACCCTACGAGCAGTACTTC. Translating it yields CASSQRTGPYEQYF.

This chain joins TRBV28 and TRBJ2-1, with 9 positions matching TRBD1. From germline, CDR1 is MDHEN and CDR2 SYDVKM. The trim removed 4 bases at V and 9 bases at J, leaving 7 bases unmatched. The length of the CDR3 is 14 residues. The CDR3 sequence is CASSSGTGRVEQFF. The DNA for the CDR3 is TGTGCCAGCAGTTCAGGGACAGGGAGAGTTGAGCAGTTCTTC.

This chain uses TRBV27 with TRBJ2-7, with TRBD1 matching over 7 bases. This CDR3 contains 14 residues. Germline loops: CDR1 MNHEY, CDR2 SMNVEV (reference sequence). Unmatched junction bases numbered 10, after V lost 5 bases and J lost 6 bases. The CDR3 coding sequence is TGTGCCAGCAGTCCACGGGACAGACCCTCCGAGCAGTACTTC. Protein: CASSPRDRPSEQYF.